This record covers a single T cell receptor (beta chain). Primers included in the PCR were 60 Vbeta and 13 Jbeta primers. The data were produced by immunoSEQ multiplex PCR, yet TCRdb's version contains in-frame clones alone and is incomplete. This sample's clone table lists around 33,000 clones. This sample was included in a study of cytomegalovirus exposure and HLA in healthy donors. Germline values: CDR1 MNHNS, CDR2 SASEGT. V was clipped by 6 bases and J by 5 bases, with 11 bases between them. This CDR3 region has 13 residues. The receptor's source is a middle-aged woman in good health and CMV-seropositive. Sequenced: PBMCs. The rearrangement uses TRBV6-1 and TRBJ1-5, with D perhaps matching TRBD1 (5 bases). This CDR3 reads CASSGTGDQPQHF. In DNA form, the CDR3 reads TGTGCCAGCAGCGGGACGGGGGATCAGCCCCAGCATTTT.